This TCR beta chain came from a study of cytomegalovirus exposure and HLA in healthy donors. The study's findings and limits: For most TCR beta V segments, an earlier analysis put the productive rate at about 90% or about 30% of the time. A later analysis reportedly found fewer N-insertions in an Asian-associated ancestry cluster than the approximately 670-donor mean.

PCR employed 60 Vbeta and 13 Jbeta primers. Only in-frame clones appear in the TCRdb table, and some are missing; sequencing was by immunoSEQ multiplex PCR. The sample shows 130,000 or so clones, approximately 87% of them seen only once. Unrecorded immune exposure was likely among donors, who were nominally healthy when sampled. Germline values: CDR1 SGHDT, CDR2 YYEEEE. The CDR3 extends over 15 amino acids. The junction had 5 bases not matched to a gene; V was cut back by 1 base and J by 6 bases. Worth noting for this clone: Antigen specificity is unknown.

The material sequenced was PBMCs. This receptor was taken from a young woman in good health and CMV-seronegative. This chain joins TRBV5-6 and TRBJ2-3, with 10 positions matching TRBD2. The CDR3 DNA follows: TGTGCCAGCAGCTTGAGTCTAGCGGGAGTGGATACGCAGTATTTT. Its protein product is CASSLSLAGVDTQYF. The full variable domain, its missing parts supplied by reference TRBV5-6 and TRBJ2-3, is DAGVTQSPTHLIKTRGQQVTLRCSPKSGHDTVSWYQQALGQGPQFIFQYYEEEERQRGNFPDRFSGHQFPNYSSELNVNALLLGDSALYLCASSLSLAGVDTQYFGPGTRLTVL.